The rows below give T cell receptor beta chains drawn from one sample of a study of radiotherapy plus CTLA-4 blockade in lung cancer. Some clones are missing from TCRdb's copy, which holds only in-frame ones; the method was immunoSEQ multiplex PCR. The sample lists about 81,000 clones, about two thirds occurring once. Source: peripheral blood, taken from a patient treated with radiotherapy plus ipilimumab. These receptors all stem from a human donor with non-small cell lung cancer that progressed on radiotherapy plus ipilimumab. Both conserved end residues are part of each CDR3. D genes are given only for firm matches. The size entry is marked missing in some rows and otherwise reads once, few, many or a size class.

v_gene: TRBV5-1
abundance: .
j_gene: TRBJ2-3
d_gene: .
CDR3aa: CASSVTDTQYF
CDR3nt: TGCGCCAGCAGCGTCACAGATACGCAGTATTTT

v_gene: TRBV7-9
abundance: .
j_gene: TRBJ1-2
d_gene: TRBD1
CDR3aa: CASSAPGQGRGYTF
CDR3nt: TGTGCCAGCAGCGCTCCGGGACAGGGTCGTGGCTACACCTTC

v_gene: TRBV2
abundance: .
j_gene: TRBJ2-7
d_gene: TRBD2
CDR3aa: CATSGLAGREQYF
CDR3nt: TGTGCCACCTCGGGACTAGCGGGACGCGAGCAGTACTTC

v_gene: TRBV4-3
abundance: .
j_gene: TRBJ2-1
d_gene: .
CDR3aa: CASSQDNDRVDYYNEQFF
CDR3nt: TGCGCCAGCAGCCAGGACAACGACCGGGTGGACTACTACAATGAGCAGTTCTTC

v_gene: TRBV29-1
abundance: .
j_gene: TRBJ2-3
d_gene: .
CDR3aa: CSVGRGQRTDTQYF
CDR3nt: TGCAGCGTTGGGCGGGGACAGCGCACAGATACGCAGTATTTT

v_gene: TRBV9
abundance: .
j_gene: TRBJ2-2
d_gene: .
CDR3aa: CASRTGTTGELFF
CDR3nt: TGTGCCAGTAGAACCGGAACCACCGGGGAGCTGTTTTTT

v_gene: TRBV19
abundance: .
j_gene: TRBJ2-7
d_gene: .
CDR3aa: CASSIGHIHEQYF
CDR3nt: TGTGCCAGTAGCATCGGACACATACACGAGCAGTACTTC

v_gene: TRBV6-5
abundance: .
j_gene: TRBJ2-4
d_gene: .
CDR3aa: CASSSPMVAKNIQYF
CDR3nt: TGTGCCAGCAGCTCCCCTATGGTTGCCAAAAACATTCAGTACTTC

v_gene: TRBV10-3
abundance: .
j_gene: TRBJ1-4
d_gene: TRBD1
CDR3aa: CAISDSGGNEKLFF
CDR3nt: TGTGCCATCAGTGATTCAGGGGGCAATGAAAAACTGTTTTTT

v_gene: TRBV7-2
abundance: .
j_gene: TRBJ2-5
d_gene: TRBD2
CDR3aa: CASVLAGVETQYF
CDR3nt: TGTGCCAGCGTTCTAGCGGGAGTTGAGACCCAGTACTTC

v_gene: TRBV5-6
abundance: few
j_gene: TRBJ1-1
d_gene: TRBD1
CDR3aa: CASSLVDREDTEAFF
CDR3nt: TGTGCCAGCAGCTTGGTCGACAGGGAGGACACTGAAGCTTTCTTT

v_gene: TRBV7-9
abundance: few
j_gene: TRBJ1-1
d_gene: .
CDR3aa: CASSLQSGHTEAFF
CDR3nt: TGTGCCAGCAGCTTACAAAGTGGCCACACTGAAGCTTTCTTT

v_gene: TRBV2
abundance: .
j_gene: TRBJ1-5
d_gene: .
CDR3aa: CASSQGGHQPQHF
CDR3nt: TGTGCCAGCAGCCAGGGAGGGCATCAGCCCCAGCATTTT

v_gene: TRBV5-4
abundance: .
j_gene: TRBJ2-3
d_gene: .
CDR3aa: CASSRSPPDTQYF
CDR3nt: TGTGCCAGCAGCCGGTCACCCCCAGATACGCAGTATTTT

v_gene: TRBV6-6
abundance: .
j_gene: TRBJ2-1
d_gene: .
CDR3aa: CASSFGTISSYNEQFF
CDR3nt: TGTGCCAGCAGTTTCGGGACCATTAGCTCCTACAATGAGCAGTTCTTC

v_gene: TRBV28
abundance: .
j_gene: TRBJ2-7
d_gene: .
CDR3aa: CASSSLGASYEQYF
CDR3nt: TGTGCCAGCAGTTCCCTCGGAGCGTCCTACGAGCAGTACTTC

v_gene: TRBV6-8
abundance: few
j_gene: TRBJ2-5
d_gene: .
CDR3aa: CASSDGGQETQYF
CDR3nt: TGTGCCAGCAGTGACGGGGGCCAGGAGACCCAGTACTTC

v_gene: TRBV21-1
abundance: .
j_gene: TRBJ2-7
d_gene: .
CDR3aa: CASSKVRGKNEQYF
CDR3nt: TGTGCCAGCAGCAAGGTCCGCGGGAAGAACGAGCAGTACTTC

v_gene: TRBV6-1
abundance: .
j_gene: TRBJ2-3
d_gene: .
CDR3aa: CASSEGGGPRADTQYF
CDR3nt: TGTGCCAGCAGTGAAGGCGGGGGCCCCAGGGCAGATACGCAGTATTTT

v_gene: TRBV28
abundance: .
j_gene: TRBJ2-7
d_gene: .
CDR3aa: CASSLRAPYEQYF
CDR3nt: TGTGCCAGCAGCCTCAGGGCGCCCTACGAGCAGTACTTC

v_gene: TRBV6-1
abundance: few
j_gene: TRBJ1-1
d_gene: .
CDR3aa: CASSDILEAFF
CDR3nt: TGTGCCAGCAGTGACATCCTTGAAGCTTTCTTT

v_gene: TRBV6-5
abundance: .
j_gene: TRBJ2-7
d_gene: .
CDR3aa: CASTQGPAGEQYF
CDR3nt: TGTGCCAGCACCCAGGGGCCCGCAGGCGAGCAGTACTTC

v_gene: TRBV6-1
abundance: .
j_gene: TRBJ2-3
d_gene: TRBD1
CDR3aa: CASRTGQGYTDTQYF
CDR3nt: TGTGCCAGCAGGACGGGACAGGGCTACACAGATACGCAGTATTTT

v_gene: TRBV5-1
abundance: .
j_gene: TRBJ2-6
d_gene: TRBD2
CDR3aa: CASSLELAGTGANVLTF
CDR3nt: TGCGCCAGCAGCTTGGAGCTAGCGGGTACTGGGGCCAACGTCCTGACTTTC

v_gene: TRBV6-5
abundance: .
j_gene: TRBJ1-1
d_gene: .
CDR3aa: CASSNQRRAEAFF
CDR3nt: TGTGCCAGCAGTAACCAACGTCGGGCCGAAGCTTTCTTT

v_gene: TRBV4-3
abundance: .
j_gene: TRBJ1-2
d_gene: .
CDR3aa: CASSQEPRSYGYTF
CDR3nt: TGCGCCAGCAGCCAAGAACCCCGCAGCTATGGCTACACCTTC

v_gene: TRBV6-6
abundance: .
j_gene: TRBJ1-6
d_gene: .
CDR3aa: CASSPEGRRSPLHF
CDR3nt: TGTGCCAGCAGTCCCGAGGGTAGGAGGTCACCCCTCCACTTT

v_gene: TRBV4-3
abundance: .
j_gene: TRBJ1-6
d_gene: .
CDR3aa: CASSHPGTGNSPLHF
CDR3nt: TGCGCCAGCAGCCACCCCGGGACGGGAAATTCACCCCTCCACTTT

v_gene: TRBV2
abundance: once
j_gene: TRBJ2-2
d_gene: .
CDR3aa: CASIEGGRTGELFF
CDR3nt: TGTGCCAGCATCGAAGGGGGAAGGACCGGGGAGCTGTTTTTT

v_gene: TRBV5-1
abundance: .
j_gene: TRBJ2-5
d_gene: .
CDR3aa: CASSLGSGGRETQYF
CDR3nt: TGCGCCAGCAGCTTGGGGTCCGGGGGCCGGGAGACCCAGTACTTC

v_gene: TRBV13
abundance: .
j_gene: TRBJ1-2
d_gene: .
CDR3aa: CASSLSGDLSGYTF
CDR3nt: TGTGCCAGCAGCTTATCTGGGGATTTGAGTGGCTACACCTTC

v_gene: TRBV5-1
abundance: .
j_gene: TRBJ2-2
d_gene: .
CDR3aa: CASSPGLLDANTGELFF
CDR3nt: TGCGCCAGCAGCCCGGGACTCCTAGACGCGAACACCGGGGAGCTGTTTTTT

v_gene: TRBV4-1
abundance: .
j_gene: TRBJ1-3
d_gene: .
CDR3aa: CASSPYAASDGNTIYF
CDR3nt: TGCGCCAGCAGCCCATATGCGGCCAGCGATGGAAACACCATATATTTT

v_gene: TRBV5-1
abundance: once
j_gene: TRBJ1-1
d_gene: TRBD1
CDR3aa: CASSTDRGGTEAFF
CDR3nt: TGCGCCAGCAGTACCGACAGGGGGGGCACTGAAGCTTTCTTT

v_gene: TRBV4-3
abundance: few
j_gene: TRBJ1-5
d_gene: TRBD1
CDR3aa: CASSQDRGPNQPQHF
CDR3nt: TGCGCCAGCAGCCAAGACAGGGGGCCCAATCAGCCCCAGCATTTT

v_gene: TRBV6-5
abundance: .
j_gene: TRBJ1-1
d_gene: .
CDR3aa: CASSYEPGQMNTEAFF
CDR3nt: TGTGCCAGCAGTTACGAACCGGGACAAATGAACACTGAAGCTTTCTTT

v_gene: TRBV7-9
abundance: .
j_gene: TRBJ2-7
d_gene: TRBD2
CDR3aa: CASSQGLAGVEQYF
CDR3nt: TGTGCCAGCAGTCAGGGACTAGCGGGAGTCGAGCAGTACTTC

v_gene: TRBV6-1
abundance: .
j_gene: TRBJ2-7
d_gene: .
CDR3aa: CASGILPGGYEQYF
CDR3nt: TGTGCCAGCGGTATTCTCCCCGGGGGTTACGAGCAGTACTTC

v_gene: TRBV7-9
abundance: .
j_gene: TRBJ1-4
d_gene: .
CDR3aa: CASSLGESEKLFF
CDR3nt: TGTGCCAGCAGCTTAGGGGAATCTGAAAAACTGTTTTTT

v_gene: TRBV6-5
abundance: .
j_gene: TRBJ1-2
d_gene: .
CDR3aa: CASSYSKGTGNYGYTF
CDR3nt: TGTGCCAGCAGTTACTCGAAAGGGACGGGTAACTATGGCTACACCTTC

v_gene: TRBV10-3
abundance: few
j_gene: TRBJ2-7
d_gene: TRBD2
CDR3aa: CAISESGTSGYEQYF
CDR3nt: TGTGCCATCAGTGAGTCGGGGACTAGCGGCTACGAGCAGTACTTC

v_gene: TRBV7-8
abundance: few
j_gene: TRBJ2-5
d_gene: .
CDR3aa: CASSLFLMTEKETQYF
CDR3nt: TGTGCCAGCAGCTTATTCCTTATGACGGAAAAAGAGACCCAGTACTTC

v_gene: TRBV28
abundance: .
j_gene: TRBJ2-7
d_gene: TRBD1
CDR3aa: CASTRTGGDYEQYF
CDR3nt: TGTGCCAGCACCCGGACAGGGGGTGACTACGAGCAGTACTTC

v_gene: TRBV2
abundance: .
j_gene: TRBJ2-7
d_gene: TRBD1
CDR3aa: CASSGDRGRYEQYF
CDR3nt: TGTGCCAGCAGTGGGGACAGGGGTCGTTACGAGCAGTACTTC

v_gene: TRBV19
abundance: .
j_gene: TRBJ2-7
d_gene: .
CDR3aa: CASSIGHEQYF
CDR3nt: TGTGCCAGTAGTATTGGGCACGAGCAGTACTTC

v_gene: TRBV5-1
abundance: .
j_gene: TRBJ2-7
d_gene: TRBD1
CDR3aa: CASSMDRYEQYF
CDR3nt: TGCGCCAGCAGCATGGACAGGTACGAGCAGTACTTC

v_gene: TRBV4-1
abundance: .
j_gene: TRBJ1-5
d_gene: TRBD1
CDR3aa: CASSQDLTGGAEPQHF
CDR3nt: TGCGCCAGCAGCCAAGATCTTACAGGGGGCGCGGAGCCCCAGCATTTT

v_gene: TRBV7-2
abundance: .
j_gene: TRBJ2-1
d_gene: .
CDR3aa: CASSFDRNNEQFF
CDR3nt: TGTGCCAGCAGCTTCGACAGGAACAATGAGCAGTTCTTC

v_gene: TRBV28
abundance: .
j_gene: TRBJ2-1
d_gene: .
CDR3aa: CASSVHGQIARNEQFF
CDR3nt: TGTGCCAGCAGCGTCCACGGGCAAATCGCACGGAATGAGCAGTTCTTC

v_gene: TRBV7-9
abundance: .
j_gene: TRBJ2-7
d_gene: TRBD1
CDR3aa: CASSPRWTGAYEQYF
CDR3nt: TGTGCCAGCAGCCCTCGCTGGACAGGGGCATACGAGCAGTACTTC

v_gene: TRBV1
abundance: .
j_gene: TRBJ1-2
d_gene: .
CDR3aa: CTSSQYNPFHNYGYTF
CDR3nt: TGCACCAGCAGCCAATATAACCCCTTCCATAACTATGGCTACACCTTC

v_gene: TRBV7-9
abundance: .
j_gene: TRBJ2-7
d_gene: .
CDR3aa: CASSLGAYEQYF
CDR3nt: TGTGCCAGCAGCTTGGGGGCCTACGAGCAGTACTTC

v_gene: TRBV5-6
abundance: .
j_gene: TRBJ2-1
d_gene: .
CDR3aa: CASSLVTPNEQFF
CDR3nt: TGTGCCAGCAGCTTGGTAACGCCAAATGAGCAGTTCTTC

v_gene: TRBV4-2
abundance: .
j_gene: TRBJ2-2
d_gene: .
CDR3aa: CASSQDIFGELFF
CDR3nt: TGTGCCAGCAGCCAGGACATTTTCGGGGAGCTGTTTTTT